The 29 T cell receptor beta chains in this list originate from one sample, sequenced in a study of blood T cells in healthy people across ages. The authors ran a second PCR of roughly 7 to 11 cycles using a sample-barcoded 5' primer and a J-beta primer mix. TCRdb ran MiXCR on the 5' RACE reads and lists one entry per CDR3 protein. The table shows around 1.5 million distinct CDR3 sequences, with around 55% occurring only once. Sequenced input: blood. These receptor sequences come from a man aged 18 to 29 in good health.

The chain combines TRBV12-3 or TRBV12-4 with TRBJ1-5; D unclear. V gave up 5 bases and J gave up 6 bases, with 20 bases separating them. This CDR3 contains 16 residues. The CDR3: CASSTREAAMGQPQHF. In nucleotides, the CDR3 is TGTGCCAGCAGTACCCGAGAGGCGGCGATGGGTCAGCCCCAGCATTTT.

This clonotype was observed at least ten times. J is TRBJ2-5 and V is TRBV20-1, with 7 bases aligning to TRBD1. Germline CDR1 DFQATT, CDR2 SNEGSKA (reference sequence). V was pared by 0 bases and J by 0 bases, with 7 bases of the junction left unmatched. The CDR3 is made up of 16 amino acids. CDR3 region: CSARDYNRGHQETQYF. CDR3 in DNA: TGCAGTGCTAGAGATTACAACAGGGGCCACCAAGAGACCCAGTACTTC.

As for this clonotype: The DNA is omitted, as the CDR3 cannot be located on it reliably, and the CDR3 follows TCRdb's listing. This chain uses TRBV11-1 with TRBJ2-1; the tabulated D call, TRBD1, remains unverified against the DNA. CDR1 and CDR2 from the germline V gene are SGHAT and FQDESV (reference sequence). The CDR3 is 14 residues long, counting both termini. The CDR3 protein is CASSLAFGQGIPFF.

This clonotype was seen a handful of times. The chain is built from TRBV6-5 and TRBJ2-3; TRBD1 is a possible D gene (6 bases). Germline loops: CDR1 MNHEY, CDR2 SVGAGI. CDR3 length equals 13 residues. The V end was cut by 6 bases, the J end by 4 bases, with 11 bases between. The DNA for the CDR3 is TGTGCCAGCAGCCGGACAGCCGCAGATACGCAGTATTTT. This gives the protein CASSRTAADTQYF.

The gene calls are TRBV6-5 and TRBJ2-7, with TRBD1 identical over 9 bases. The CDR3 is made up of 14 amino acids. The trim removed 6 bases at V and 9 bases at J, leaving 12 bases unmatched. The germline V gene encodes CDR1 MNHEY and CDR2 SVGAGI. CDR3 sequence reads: CASSQGQGARRQYF. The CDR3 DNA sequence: TGTGCCAGCAGCCAGGGACAGGGAGCCCGTCGGCAGTACTTC.

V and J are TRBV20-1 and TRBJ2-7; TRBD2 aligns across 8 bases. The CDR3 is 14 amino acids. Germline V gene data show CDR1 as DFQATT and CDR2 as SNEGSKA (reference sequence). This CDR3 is CSSGAGGRSYEQYF. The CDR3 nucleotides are TGCAGCAGCGGGGCGGGGGGCCGCTCCTACGAGCAGTACTTC.

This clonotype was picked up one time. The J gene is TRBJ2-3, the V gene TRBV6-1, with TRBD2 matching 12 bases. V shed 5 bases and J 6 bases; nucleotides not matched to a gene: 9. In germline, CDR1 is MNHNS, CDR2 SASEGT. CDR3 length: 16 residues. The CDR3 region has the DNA TGTGCCAGCAGTCCCCTACTAGCGGGGGGCCGGGATACGCAGTATTTT. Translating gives CASSPLLAGGRDTQYF.

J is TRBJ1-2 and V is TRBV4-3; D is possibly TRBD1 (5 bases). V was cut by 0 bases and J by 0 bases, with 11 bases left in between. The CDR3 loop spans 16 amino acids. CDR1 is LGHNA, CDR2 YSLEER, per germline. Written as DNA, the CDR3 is TGCGCCAGCAGCCAAGACCGACAGCTTCCTAACTATGGCTACACCTTC. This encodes CASSQDRQLPNYGYTF.

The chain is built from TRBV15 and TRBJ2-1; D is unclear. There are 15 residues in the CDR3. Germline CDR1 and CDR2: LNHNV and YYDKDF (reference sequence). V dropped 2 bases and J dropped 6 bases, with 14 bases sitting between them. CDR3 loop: CATSRSLNGFNEQFF. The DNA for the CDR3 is TGTGCCACCAGCAGATCACTTAATGGGTTCAATGAGCAGTTCTTC.

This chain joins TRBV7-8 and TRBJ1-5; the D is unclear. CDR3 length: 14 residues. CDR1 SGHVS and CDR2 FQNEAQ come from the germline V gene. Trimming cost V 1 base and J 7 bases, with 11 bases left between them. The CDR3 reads CASSLDVGRQPQHF. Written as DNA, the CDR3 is TGTGCCAGCAGCTTAGATGTGGGGAGACAGCCCCAGCATTTT. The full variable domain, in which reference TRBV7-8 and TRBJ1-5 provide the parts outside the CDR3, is GAGVSQSPRYKVAKRGQDVALRCDPISGHVSLFWYQQALGQGPEFLTYFQNEAQLDKSGLPSDRFFAERPEGSVSTLKIQRTQQEDSAVYLCASSLDVGRQPQHFGDGTRLSIL.

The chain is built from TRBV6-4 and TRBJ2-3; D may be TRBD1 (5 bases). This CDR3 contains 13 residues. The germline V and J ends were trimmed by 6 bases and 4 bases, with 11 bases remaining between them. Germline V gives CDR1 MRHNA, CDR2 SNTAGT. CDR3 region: CASRDSNADTQYF. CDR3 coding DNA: TGTGCCAGCAGAGACAGTAACGCAGATACGCAGTATTTT.

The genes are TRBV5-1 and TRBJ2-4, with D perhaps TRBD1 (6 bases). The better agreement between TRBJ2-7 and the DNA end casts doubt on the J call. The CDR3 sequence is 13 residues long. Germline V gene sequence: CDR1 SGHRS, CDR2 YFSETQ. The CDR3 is CARNGTTYYEQYF. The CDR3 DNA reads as TGCGCCAGGAACGGGACAACATACTACGAGCAGTACTTC.

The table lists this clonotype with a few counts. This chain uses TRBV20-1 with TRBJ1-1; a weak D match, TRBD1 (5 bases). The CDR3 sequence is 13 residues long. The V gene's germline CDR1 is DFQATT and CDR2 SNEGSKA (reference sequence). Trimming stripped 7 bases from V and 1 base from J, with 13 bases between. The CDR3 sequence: CSVPRGANTEAFF. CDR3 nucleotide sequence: TGCAGTGTACCGAGGGGTGCGAACACTGAAGCTTTCTTT.

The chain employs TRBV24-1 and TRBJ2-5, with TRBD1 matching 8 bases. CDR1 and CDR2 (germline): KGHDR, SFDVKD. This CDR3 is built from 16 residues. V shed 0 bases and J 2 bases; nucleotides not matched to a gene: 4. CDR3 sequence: CATSDLATGEQETQYF. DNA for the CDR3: TGTGCCACCAGTGATTTGGCGACAGGGGAACAAGAGACCCAGTACTTC.

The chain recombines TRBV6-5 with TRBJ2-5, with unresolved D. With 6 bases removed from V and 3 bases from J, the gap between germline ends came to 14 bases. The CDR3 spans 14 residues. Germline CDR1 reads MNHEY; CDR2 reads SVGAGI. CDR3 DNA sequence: TGTGCCAGCAGGGCCCTTGGTGGGAAAGAGACCCAGTACTTC. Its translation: CASRALGGKETQYF.

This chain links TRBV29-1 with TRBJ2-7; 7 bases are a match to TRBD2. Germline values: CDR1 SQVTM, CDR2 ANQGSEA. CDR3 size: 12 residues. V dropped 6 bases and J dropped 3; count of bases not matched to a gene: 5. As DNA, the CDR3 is TGCAGCGTACATCGGGGGGTCTACGAGCAGTACTTC. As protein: CSVHRGVYEQYF.

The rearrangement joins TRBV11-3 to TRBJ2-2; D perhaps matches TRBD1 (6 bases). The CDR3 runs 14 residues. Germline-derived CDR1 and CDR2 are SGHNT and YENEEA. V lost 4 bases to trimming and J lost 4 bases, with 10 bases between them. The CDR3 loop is CASSSHRVTGELFF. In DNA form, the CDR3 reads TGTGCCAGCAGCTCGCACAGGGTCACCGGGGAGCTGTTTTTT. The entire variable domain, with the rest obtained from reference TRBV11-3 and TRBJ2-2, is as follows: EAGVVQSPRYKIIEKKQPVAFWCNPISGHNTLYWYLQNLGQGPELLIRYENEEAVDDSQLPKDRFSAERLKGVDSTLKIQPAELGDSAVYLCASSSHRVTGELFFGEGSRLTVL.

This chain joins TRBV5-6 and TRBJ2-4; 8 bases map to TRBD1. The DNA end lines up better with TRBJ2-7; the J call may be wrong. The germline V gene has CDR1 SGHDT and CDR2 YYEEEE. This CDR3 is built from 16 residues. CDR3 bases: TGTGCCAGCAGCCCGACCAGGGGGCGCCCCCTCTACGAGCAGTACTTC. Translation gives CASSPTRGRPLYEQYF.

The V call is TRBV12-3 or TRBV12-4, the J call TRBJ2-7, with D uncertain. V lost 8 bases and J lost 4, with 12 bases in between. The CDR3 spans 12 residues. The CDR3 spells CASGPSWYEQYF. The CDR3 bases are TGTGCCAGCGGACCCTCATGGTACGAGCAGTACTTC.

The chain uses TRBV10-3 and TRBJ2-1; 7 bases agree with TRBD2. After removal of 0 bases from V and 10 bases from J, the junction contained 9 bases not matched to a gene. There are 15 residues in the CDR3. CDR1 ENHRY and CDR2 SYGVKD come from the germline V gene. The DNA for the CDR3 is TGTGCCATCAGTGAGTCGGGAGGGAGACAGAGGGAGCAGTTCTTC. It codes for CAISESGGRQREQFF.

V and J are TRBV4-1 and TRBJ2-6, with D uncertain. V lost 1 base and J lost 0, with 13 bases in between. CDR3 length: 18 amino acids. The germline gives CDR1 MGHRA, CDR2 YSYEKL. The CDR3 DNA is TGCGCCAGCAGCCAAGTTCCCGTCCCACTCTCTGGGGCCAACGTCCTGACTTTC. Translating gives CASSQVPVPLSGANVLTF.

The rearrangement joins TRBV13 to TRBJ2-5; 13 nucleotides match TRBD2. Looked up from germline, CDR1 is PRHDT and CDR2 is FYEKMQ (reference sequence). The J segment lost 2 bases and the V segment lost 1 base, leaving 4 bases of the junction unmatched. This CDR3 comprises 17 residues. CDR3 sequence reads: CASSLEGLAGPQETQYF. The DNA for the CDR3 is TGTGCCAGCAGCTTAGAGGGACTAGCGGGGCCTCAAGAGACCCAGTACTTC.

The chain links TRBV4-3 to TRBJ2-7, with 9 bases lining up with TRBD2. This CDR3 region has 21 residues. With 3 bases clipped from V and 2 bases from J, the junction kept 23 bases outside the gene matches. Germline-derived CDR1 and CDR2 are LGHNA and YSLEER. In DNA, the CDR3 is TGCGCCAGCAGCCAGGCGTTCACTTACTTCGGGCTAGCGGGGACCCCCTACGAGCAGTACTTC. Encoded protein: CASSQAFTYFGLAGTPYEQYF.

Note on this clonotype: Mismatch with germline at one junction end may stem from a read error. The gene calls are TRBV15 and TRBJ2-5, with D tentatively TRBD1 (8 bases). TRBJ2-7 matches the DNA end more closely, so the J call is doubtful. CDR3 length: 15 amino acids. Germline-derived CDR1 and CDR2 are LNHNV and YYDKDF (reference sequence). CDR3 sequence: CVTSGTGQVFDEQYF. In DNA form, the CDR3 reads TGTGTCACCAGCGGGACGGGACAGGTTTTCGACGAGCAGTACTTC.

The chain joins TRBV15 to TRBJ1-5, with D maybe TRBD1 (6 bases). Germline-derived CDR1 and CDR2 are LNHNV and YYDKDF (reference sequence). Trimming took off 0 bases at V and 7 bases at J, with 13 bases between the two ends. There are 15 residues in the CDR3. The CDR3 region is CATSRDITGRQPQHF. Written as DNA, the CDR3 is TGTGCCACCAGCAGAGATATAACAGGGCGGCAGCCCCAGCATTTT.

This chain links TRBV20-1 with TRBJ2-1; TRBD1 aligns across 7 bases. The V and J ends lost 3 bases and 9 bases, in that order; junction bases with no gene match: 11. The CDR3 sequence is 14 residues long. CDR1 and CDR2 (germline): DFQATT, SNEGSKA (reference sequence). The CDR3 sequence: CSARATGSYGEQFF. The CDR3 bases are TGCAGTGCTAGGGCGACAGGGTCGTACGGTGAGCAGTTCTTC.

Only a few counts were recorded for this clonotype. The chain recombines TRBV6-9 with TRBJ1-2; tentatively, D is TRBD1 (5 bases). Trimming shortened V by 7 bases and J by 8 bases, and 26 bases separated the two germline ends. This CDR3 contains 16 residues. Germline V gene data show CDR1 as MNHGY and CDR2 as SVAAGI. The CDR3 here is CASTIIPGRETGGYTF. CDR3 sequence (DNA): TGTGCCAGCACTATAATTCCGGGACGCGAGACGGGAGGCTACACCTTC.

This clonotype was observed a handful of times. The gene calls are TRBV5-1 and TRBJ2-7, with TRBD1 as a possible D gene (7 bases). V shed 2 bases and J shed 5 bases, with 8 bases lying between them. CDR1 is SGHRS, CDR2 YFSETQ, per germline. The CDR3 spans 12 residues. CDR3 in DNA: TGCGCCAGCAGCTTCAGGGGGGACGAGCAGTACTTC. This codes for CASSFRGDEQYF.

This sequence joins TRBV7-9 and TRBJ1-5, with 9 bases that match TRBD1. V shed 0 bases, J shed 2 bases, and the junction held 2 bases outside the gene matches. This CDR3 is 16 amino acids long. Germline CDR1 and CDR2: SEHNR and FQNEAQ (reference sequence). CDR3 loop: CASSLATGGRNQPQHF. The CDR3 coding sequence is TGTGCCAGCAGCTTAGCTACAGGGGGCCGCAATCAGCCCCAGCATTTT.